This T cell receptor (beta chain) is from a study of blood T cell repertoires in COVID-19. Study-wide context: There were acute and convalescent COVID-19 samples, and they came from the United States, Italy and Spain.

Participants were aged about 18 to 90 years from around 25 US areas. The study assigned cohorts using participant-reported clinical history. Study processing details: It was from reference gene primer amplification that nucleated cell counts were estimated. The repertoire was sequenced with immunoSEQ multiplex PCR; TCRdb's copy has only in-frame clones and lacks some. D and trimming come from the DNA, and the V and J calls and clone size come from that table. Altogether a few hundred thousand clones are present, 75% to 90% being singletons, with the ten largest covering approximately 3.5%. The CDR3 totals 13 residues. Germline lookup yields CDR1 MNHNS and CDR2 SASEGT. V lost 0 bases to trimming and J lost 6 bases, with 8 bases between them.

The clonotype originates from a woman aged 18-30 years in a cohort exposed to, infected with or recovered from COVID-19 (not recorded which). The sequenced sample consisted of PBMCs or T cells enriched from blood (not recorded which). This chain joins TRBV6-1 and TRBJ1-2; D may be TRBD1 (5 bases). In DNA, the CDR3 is TGTGCCAGCAGTGAAGCCGGGGGGAATGGCTACACCTTC. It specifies CASSEAGGNGYTF.